The rows below give T cell receptor beta chains drawn from one sample of a study of shared clonotypes between healthy human individuals. Profiled with immunoSEQ multiplex PCR; TCRdb holds only in-frame clones, not every one. Here the sample spans 850,000 to 1,100,000 clones, roughly 80% being singletons. Sequenced material: memory CD4+ T cells from PBMCs. The receptors originated from a man aged 18 to 30 in good health. Some clones in this sample may be carry-over from other donors' samples. Both conserved end residues are part of each CDR3. A D gene is named only where the DNA matches it firmly. Clone size is shown for a subset of rows, as once, few, many or a class of expanded clone.

d_gene: .; v_gene: TRBV10-3; j_gene: TRBJ2-7; abundance: .; CDR3aa: CATLPSAATEQYF; CDR3nt: TGTGCCACCCTCCCGAGTGCCGCCACCGAGCAGTACTTC
d_gene: .; v_gene: TRBV14; j_gene: TRBJ1-2; abundance: .; CDR3aa: CASSQGEGRGYTF; CDR3nt: TGTGCCAGCAGCCAAGGGGAGGGGCGCGGCTACACCTTC
d_gene: TRBD2; v_gene: TRBV5-1; j_gene: TRBJ2-3; abundance: .; CDR3aa: CASLSGRTDTQYF; CDR3nt: TGCGCCAGCTTAAGCGGGAGGACAGATACGCAGTATTTT
d_gene: TRBD1; v_gene: TRBV28; j_gene: TRBJ2-7; abundance: .; CDR3aa: CASSLYVVFMWDRENYEQYF; CDR3nt: TGTGCCAGCAGTTTATACGTGGTGTTTATGTGGGACAGGGAAAACTACGAGCAGTACTTC
d_gene: .; v_gene: TRBV29-1; j_gene: TRBJ2-2; abundance: .; CDR3aa: CSVGLARSTGELFF; CDR3nt: TGCAGCGTAGGTCTAGCGAGAAGCACCGGGGAGCTGTTTTTT
d_gene: .; v_gene: TRBV7-2; j_gene: TRBJ2-6; abundance: .; CDR3aa: CASSLGGSPSSGANVLTF; CDR3nt: TGTGCCAGCAGCTTAGGAGGGTCTCCAAGCTCTGGGGCCAACGTCCTGACTTTC
d_gene: TRBD1; v_gene: TRBV5-1; j_gene: TRBJ1-4; abundance: .; CDR3aa: CASSTGQGAIQGEKLFF; CDR3nt: TGCGCCAGCAGCACCGGACAGGGGGCGATACAAGGTGAAAAACTGTTTTTT
d_gene: .; v_gene: TRBV4-1; j_gene: TRBJ1-1; abundance: once; CDR3aa: CASSQGFGGMNTEAFF; CDR3nt: TGCGCCAGCAGCCAAGGTTTTGGCGGAATGAACACTGAAGCTTTCTTT
d_gene: TRBD1; v_gene: TRBV27; j_gene: TRBJ1-2; abundance: .; CDR3aa: CASRGTGGSGGYTF; CDR3nt: TGTGCCAGCAGGGGGACAGGGGGATCTGGAGGCTACACCTTC
d_gene: TRBD2; v_gene: TRBV28; j_gene: TRBJ2-1; abundance: .; CDR3aa: CASSRSGLAGGSYNEQFF; CDR3nt: TGTGCCAGCAGTCGCAGCGGACTAGCGGGAGGGTCCTACAATGAGCAGTTCTTC
d_gene: .; v_gene: TRBV7-2; j_gene: TRBJ1-6; abundance: .; CDR3aa: CASSLRGRDNSPLHF; CDR3nt: TGTGCCAGCAGCTTAAGAGGCAGGGATAATTCACCCCTCCACTTT
d_gene: TRBD1; v_gene: TRBV27; j_gene: TRBJ1-1; abundance: once; CDR3aa: CASSPNRGTEAFF; CDR3nt: TGTGCCAGCAGCCCCAACAGGGGGACTGAAGCTTTCTTT
d_gene: .; v_gene: TRBV5-1; j_gene: TRBJ2-6; abundance: few; CDR3aa: CASSLEGYLPSGANVLTF; CDR3nt: TGCGCCAGCAGCTTGGAAGGGTACCTACCTTCTGGGGCCAACGTCCTGACTTTC
d_gene: .; v_gene: TRBV7-2; j_gene: TRBJ1-2; abundance: .; CDR3aa: CASSPRLGYDGYTF; CDR3nt: TGTGCCAGCAGCCCACGCTTAGGCTACGATGGCTACACCTTC
d_gene: TRBD1; v_gene: TRBV6-1; j_gene: TRBJ2-6; abundance: .; CDR3aa: CASSGDRATGANVLTF; CDR3nt: TGTGCCAGCAGTGGGGACAGGGCTACTGGGGCCAACGTCCTGACTTTC
d_gene: TRBD1; v_gene: TRBV18; j_gene: TRBJ2-5; abundance: .; CDR3aa: CASSPQGQETQYF; CDR3nt: TGTGCCAGCTCGCCACAGGGGCAAGAGACCCAGTACTTC
d_gene: TRBD1; v_gene: TRBV5-1; j_gene: TRBJ2-5; abundance: .; CDR3aa: CASPDWDRDYQETQYF; CDR3nt: TGCGCCAGCCCCGACTGGGACAGGGACTACCAAGAGACCCAGTACTTC
d_gene: TRBD1; v_gene: TRBV2; j_gene: TRBJ1-1; abundance: .; CDR3aa: CASRKRGGRTWEANTEAFF; CDR3nt: TGTGCCAGCAGGAAAAGAGGGGGCCGGACCTGGGAGGCGAACACTGAAGCTTTCTTT
d_gene: .; v_gene: TRBV28; j_gene: TRBJ1-2; abundance: .; CDR3aa: CASSLGPGETYGYTF; CDR3nt: TGTGCCAGCAGTTTAGGTCCAGGGGAGACCTATGGCTACACCTTC
d_gene: .; v_gene: TRBV18; j_gene: TRBJ2-5; abundance: .; CDR3aa: CASSPRAETQYF; CDR3nt: TGTGCCAGCTCACCAAGGGCAGAGACCCAGTACTTC
d_gene: .; v_gene: TRBV10-3; j_gene: TRBJ2-7; abundance: once; CDR3aa: CAISTSTGHFGEQYF; CDR3nt: TGTGCCATCAGTACCTCTACAGGGCACTTCGGGGAGCAGTACTTC
d_gene: .; v_gene: TRBV6-4; j_gene: TRBJ1-1; abundance: few; CDR3aa: CASSDSERDSEAFF; CDR3nt: TGTGCCAGCAGTGACTCCGAACGAGACAGTGAAGCTTTCTTT
d_gene: TRBD1; v_gene: TRBV5-4; j_gene: TRBJ1-4; abundance: .; CDR3aa: CASSLGGGRGEKLFF; CDR3nt: TGTGCCAGCAGCTTGGGAGGGGGCAGAGGGGAAAAACTGTTTTTT